These T cell receptor beta chains were read from a single sample in a study of Ad26.COV2.S vaccination and SARS-CoV-2 variants. Here immunoSEQ multiplex PCR was the method, and the copy in TCRdb shows in-frame clones only, minus some. Seen here are 350,000 to 550,000 clones, roughly nine tenths observed once, and the top ten hold 2.5% to 3%. Source: peripheral blood, taken in a trial of Ad26.COV2.S vaccine versus placebo. The receptors were sampled from a person between 18 and 59 years old who received the Ad26.COV2.S COVID-19 vaccine or a placebo. Both conserved end residues are part of each CDR3. The order of the fields is V gene, clone size, D gene, J gene, CDR3 protein, CDR3 DNA. The D gene is left open where the match is weak. Clone size is stated in some rows and not others, as once, few, many or a class when expanded.

v_call: TRBV7-2; clone_size: once; d_call: NA; j_call: TRBJ1-6; cdr3_aa: CASFSSYNSPLHF; cdr3_nt: TGTGCCAGCTTCAGCTCCTATAATTCACCCCTCCACTTT
v_call: TRBV6-5; clone_size: NA; d_call: NA; j_call: TRBJ2-3; cdr3_aa: CASSYPGFSTDTQYF; cdr3_nt: TGTGCCAGCAGTTACCCGGGATTTTCCACAGATACGCAGTATTTT
v_call: TRBV29-1; clone_size: NA; d_call: NA; j_call: TRBJ1-1; cdr3_aa: CSVVALPMTNTEAFF; cdr3_nt: TGCAGCGTTGTTGCACTCCCTATGACGAACACTGAAGCTTTCTTT
v_call: TRBV3-1/TRBV3-2; clone_size: NA; d_call: NA; j_call: TRBJ1-1; cdr3_aa: CASSQGSTEAFF; cdr3_nt: TGTGCCAGCAGCCAGGGGTCCACTGAAGCTTTCTTT
v_call: TRBV2; clone_size: few; d_call: TRBD1; j_call: TRBJ2-2; cdr3_aa: CASMGATGATNTGELFF; cdr3_nt: TGTGCCAGCATGGGTGCCACAGGGGCGACGAACACCGGGGAGCTGTTTTTT
v_call: TRBV7-8; clone_size: NA; d_call: NA; j_call: TRBJ2-7; cdr3_aa: CASSLAKGGTYEQYF; cdr3_nt: TGTGCCAGCAGCTTAGCGAAGGGGGGGACCTACGAGCAGTACTTC
v_call: TRBV6-2/TRBV6-3; clone_size: NA; d_call: NA; j_call: TRBJ1-1; cdr3_aa: CASSYGHNTEAFF; cdr3_nt: TGTGCCAGCAGTTACGGGCACAACACTGAAGCTTTCTTT
v_call: TRBV24-1; clone_size: NA; d_call: TRBD1; j_call: TRBJ1-5; cdr3_aa: CATSGSAGGEEPQHF; cdr3_nt: TGTGCCACCAGTGGGTCAGCAGGGGGCGAGGAGCCCCAGCATTTT
v_call: TRBV11-2; clone_size: NA; d_call: NA; j_call: TRBJ2-5; cdr3_aa: CASRRGRLTEIKGETQYF; cdr3_nt: TGTGCCAGCAGAAGGGGGAGGCTGACCGAGATTAAGGGGGAGACCCAGTACTTC
v_call: TRBV4-2; clone_size: NA; d_call: NA; j_call: TRBJ2-1; cdr3_aa: CASSRALGGPGEQFF; cdr3_nt: TGTGCCAGCAGCCGAGCTTTGGGGGGCCCCGGTGAGCAGTTCTTC
v_call: TRBV5-1; clone_size: NA; d_call: NA; j_call: TRBJ2-5; cdr3_aa: CASSLDGSVEETQYF; cdr3_nt: TGCGCCAGCAGCTTGGACGGTAGCGTCGAAGAGACCCAGTACTTC
v_call: TRBV6-5; clone_size: NA; d_call: NA; j_call: TRBJ1-2; cdr3_aa: CASSYSFPKGYYGYTF; cdr3_nt: TGTGCCAGCAGTTACTCTTTCCCCAAGGGGTACTATGGCTACACCTTC
v_call: TRBV4-2; clone_size: NA; d_call: NA; j_call: TRBJ2-3; cdr3_aa: CASSPRFEGTDTQYF; cdr3_nt: TGTGCCAGCAGCCCGCGTTTTGAGGGTACAGATACGCAGTATTTT
v_call: TRBV6-2/TRBV6-3; clone_size: NA; d_call: NA; j_call: TRBJ1-3; cdr3_aa: CASSHPSSGNTIYF; cdr3_nt: TGTGCCAGCAGCCACCCGAGCTCTGGAAACACCATATATTTT
v_call: TRBV7-9; clone_size: few; d_call: NA; j_call: TRBJ2-1; cdr3_aa: CASSLGLGPDEYNEQFF; cdr3_nt: TGTGCCAGCAGCTTAGGACTTGGGCCGGATGAATACAATGAGCAGTTCTTC
v_call: TRBV12-3/TRBV12-4; clone_size: NA; d_call: NA; j_call: TRBJ1-3; cdr3_aa: CASSYIHAIYF; cdr3_nt: TGTGCCAGCAGTTACATCCATGCCATATATTTT
v_call: TRBV5-1; clone_size: NA; d_call: NA; j_call: TRBJ2-3; cdr3_aa: CASSTRTTDTQYF; cdr3_nt: TGCGCCAGCAGCACGCGTACCACAGATACGCAGTATTTT
v_call: TRBV6-2/TRBV6-3; clone_size: once; d_call: NA; j_call: TRBJ1-5; cdr3_aa: CASSYPQDRVNQPQHF; cdr3_nt: TGTGCCAGCAGTTACCCTCAAGACAGAGTCAATCAGCCCCAGCATTTT
v_call: TRBV21-1; clone_size: NA; d_call: NA; j_call: TRBJ1-3; cdr3_aa: CASSKVRGNTIYF; cdr3_nt: TGTGCCAGCAGCAAAGTACGAGGAAACACCATATATTTT
v_call: TRBV9; clone_size: NA; d_call: TRBD1; j_call: TRBJ1-2; cdr3_aa: CASSVADRVITF; cdr3_nt: TGTGCCAGCAGCGTAGCGGACAGGGTCATTACCTTC
v_call: TRBV9; clone_size: NA; d_call: NA; j_call: TRBJ2-7; cdr3_aa: CASSVGGSSYEQYF; cdr3_nt: TGTGCCAGCAGCGTCGGAGGCAGCTCCTACGAGCAGTACTTC
v_call: TRBV7-3; clone_size: NA; d_call: TRBD1; j_call: TRBJ1-6; cdr3_aa: CASSSTGENSPLHF; cdr3_nt: TGTGCCAGCAGCTCCACAGGGGAGAATTCACCCCTCCACTTT
v_call: TRBV7-2; clone_size: NA; d_call: NA; j_call: TRBJ2-1; cdr3_aa: CASSLTGIPLQGEQFF; cdr3_nt: TGTGCCAGCAGCTTAACCGGGATTCCTCTCCAAGGGGAGCAGTTCTTC
v_call: TRBV6-2/TRBV6-3; clone_size: once; d_call: NA; j_call: TRBJ2-1; cdr3_aa: CASSYSAALGEQFF; cdr3_nt: TGTGCCAGCAGTTACTCGGCCGCCCTCGGTGAGCAGTTCTTC
v_call: TRBV7-9; clone_size: NA; d_call: NA; j_call: TRBJ2-5; cdr3_aa: CGCGAGWTGETQYF; cdr3_nt: TGTGGCTGCGGGGCAGGGTGGACGGGAGAGACCCAGTACTTC
v_call: TRBV6-2/TRBV6-3; clone_size: NA; d_call: TRBD2; j_call: TRBJ2-3; cdr3_aa: CASSFRVAGTRGHTQYF; cdr3_nt: TGTGCCAGCAGTTTCCGGGTAGCGGGGACCCGGGGCCATACGCAGTATTTT
v_call: TRBV4-3; clone_size: NA; d_call: NA; j_call: TRBJ1-2; cdr3_aa: CASSQGPGRSYGYTF; cdr3_nt: TGCGCCAGCAGCCAGGGTCCGGGACGCAGCTATGGCTACACCTTC
v_call: TRBV24-1; clone_size: NA; d_call: TRBD1; j_call: TRBJ2-5; cdr3_aa: CATSDTRWDRGGQETQYF; cdr3_nt: TGTGCCACCAGTGATACGAGGTGGGACAGGGGTGGGCAAGAGACCCAGTACTTC
v_call: TRBV7-3; clone_size: NA; d_call: NA; j_call: TRBJ1-5; cdr3_aa: CASSLISQAGPNQPQHF; cdr3_nt: TGTGCCAGCAGCTTAATCAGTCAGGCAGGACCCAATCAGCCCCAGCATTTT
v_call: TRBV6-5; clone_size: once; d_call: NA; j_call: TRBJ1-6; cdr3_aa: CASRVSSYNSPLHF; cdr3_nt: TGTGCCAGCAGGGTTAGCTCCTATAATTCACCCCTCCACTTT
v_call: TRBV19; clone_size: NA; d_call: NA; j_call: TRBJ1-1; cdr3_aa: CASSPGRNTEAFF; cdr3_nt: TGTGCCAGTAGCCCGGGACGGAACACTGAAGCTTTCTTT